The rows below give T cell receptor beta chains drawn from one sample of a study of blood T cell repertoires in COVID-19. Data came from immunoSEQ multiplex PCR; TCRdb stores just in-frame clones and leaves some out. The repertoire holds about 290,000 clones, with 86% as singletons. The sample taken for sequencing was peripheral blood. The receptor set was obtained from a woman younger than 45 with active or convalescent COVID-19. Each CDR3 is given without its conserved first and last residue.

v_gene	j_gene	CDR3aa
TRBV2	TRBJ2-1	ASSARGPYNEQF
TRBV15	TRBJ2-7	ATSREQGPYEQY
TRBV9	TRBJ1-2	ASSSNKEGWNYGYT
TRBV10-2	TRBJ1-6	ATGHGNSPLH
TRBV6-4	TRBJ1-6	ASSDSDGPNSPLH
TRBV30	TRBJ1-1	AWRGRIRGTEAF
TRBV6-5	TRBJ1-1	ASKQTTHTEAF
TRBV18	TRBJ1-1	ASSAEETTEAF
TRBV24-1	TRBJ1-6	ATSAGGYNSPLH
TRBV18	TRBJ1-3	ASSPWGGDFSGNTIY
TRBV5-6	TRBJ1-2	ASSLEGQGGLYGYT
TRBV11-2	TRBJ2-7	ASSPESAPSYEQY
TRBV7-3	TRBJ2-1	ASSPRAGTSYNEQF
TRBV10-3	TRBJ2-7	AIRTGGRYEQY
TRBV6-1	TRBJ1-5	ASSLETGVNQPQH
TRBV19	TRBJ2-3	ASSIRGRTDTQY
TRBV3-1/TRBV3-2	TRBJ2-3	ASSPRGGSTDTQY